This section outlines one T cell receptor beta chain sequence together with its context. Antigen unknown. The CDR3 is 12 amino acids. V was trimmed by 7 bases and J by 6 bases, leaving 9 bases between them. Germline assignment: CDR1 SGHAT and CDR2 FQNNGV. The PCR had 60 Vbeta and 13 Jbeta primers. Under the authors' procedure: A follow-up analysis tallied around 80 million unique TCR beta chains, roughly 11 million shared. Only in-frame clones appear in the TCRdb table, and some are missing; sequencing was by immunoSEQ multiplex PCR. That table supplies the V and J calls and clone size; D and trimming were determined from the DNA. Found here are about 47,000 clones; the top ten clones hold about a sixth. The sample belongs to a study of cytomegalovirus exposure and HLA in healthy donors. Study outcomes and limitations: Reported results showed that the classifier diagnosed cytomegalovirus status with high specificity and sensitivity. Available immune exposure information was restricted to CMV serostatus only. Rarity marked most TCR sequences, yet some public TCRs occurred in many donors.

Material for sequencing was PBMCs. V usage is TRBV11-2 and J usage is TRBJ1-4; TRBD1 is a possible D gene (5 bases). The sequence was collected from a male donor in good health and CMV-seronegative. The CDR3 nucleotides are TGTGCCAGCAACGGAGGGGATGAAAAACTGTTTTTT. Its translation is CASNGGDEKLFF.